A single sample is the source of the 27 T cell receptor beta chains below, sequenced in a study of T cell repertoires in cytomegalovirus infection. Their antigens remain unidentified. A single record per CDR3 protein comes from TCRdb applying MiXCR to the reads. Among about 920,000 distinct CDR3 sequences listed, around a third were seen once. The source was cultured CD8+ T cells from PBMCs, collected from culture after CMV antigen stimulation. These receptor sequences come from a human donor in good health (CMV status not recorded). Some clones in this sample may be carry-over from other donors' samples.

This clonotype has at least ten counts. This chain joins TRBV28 and TRBJ2-5; D remains unclear. Germline V lookup: CDR1 MDHEN, CDR2 SYDVKM. The CDR3 is made up of 14 amino acids. Trimming removed 5 bases at V and 1 base at J, with 11 bases between. CDR3 sequence (DNA): TGTGCCAGCAGTCCTTCGATTTTCCAAGAGACCCAGTACTTC. Translating it yields CASSPSIFQETQYF.

The table lists this clonotype with a few counts. V gene TRBV4-1 combines with J gene TRBJ1-2; D is unresolved. CDR3 length: 15 amino acids. V was pared by 1 base and J by 8 bases, with 17 bases between. The germline gives CDR1 MGHRA, CDR2 YSYEKL. For the CDR3, the DNA is TGCGCCAGCAGCCAAGTCGTCTTAGAAGTAAGCGGCTACACCTTC. Protein sequence: CASSQVVLEVSGYTF.

The sample holds a few counts of this clonotype. The V and J genes are TRBV7-6 and TRBJ2-1; 9 positions match TRBD2. The germline V gene encodes CDR1 SGHVS and CDR2 FNYEAQ. The CDR3 is made up of 15 amino acids. The junction had 8 bases not matched to a gene; V was cut back by 4 bases and J by 7 bases. The CDR3 sequence: CASSSSGGLTNEQFF. The CDR3 coding sequence is TGTGCCAGCAGCTCCAGCGGGGGGTTGACGAATGAGCAGTTCTTC.

The CDR3 DNA reads as TGTGCCAGCAGCCGTCAGGGCGGGGAGCTGTTTTTT. It codes for CASSRQGGELFF. V gene TRBV7-6 combines with J gene TRBJ2-2; D is perhaps TRBD1 (5 bases). V lost 5 bases and J 7 bases, leaving 8 bases between the germline ends. Germline V gene sequence: CDR1 SGHVS, CDR2 FNYEAQ. The CDR3 covers 12 residues.

V is TRBV5-6 and J is TRBJ2-5; D may be TRBD1 (6 bases). The V end was cut by 1 base, the J end by 6 bases, with 7 bases between. The CDR3 is made up of 12 amino acids. Germline assignment: CDR1 SGHDT and CDR2 YYEEEE. CDR3 protein: CASSLTGQTQYF. The CDR3 coding sequence is TGTGCCAGCAGCTTGACAGGGCAGACCCAGTACTTC.

A few counts support this clonotype. The chain employs TRBV7-6 and TRBJ1-3; D not certain. Germline values: CDR1 SGHVS, CDR2 FNYEAQ. V gave up 8 bases and J gave up 3 bases, with 5 bases separating them. The CDR3 sequence is 11 residues long. Here the CDR3 DNA reads TGTGCCAGCCTCAATGGAAACACCATATATTTT. It specifies CASLNGNTIYF.

The rearrangement links TRBV6-2 or TRBV6-3 to TRBJ1-6; unclear D gene. This CDR3 is 12 amino acids long. Germline CDR1 and CDR2: MNHEY and SVGEGT. The ends were cut back, 4 bases at V and 9 bases at J, with 7 bases in the middle. Written as DNA, the CDR3 is TGTGCCAGCAGTTTAGAGTCTTCACCCCTCCACTTT. Amino acid sequence: CASSLESSPLHF.

As to this clonotype: One base away lies a much larger clone, so this may be a sequencing read error. The genes are TRBV5-1 and TRBJ1-1; TRBD1 matches at 7 bases. The CDR3 is 13 amino acids. The germline V gene has CDR1 SGHRS and CDR2 YFSETQ. The CDR3 protein is CTSSHTGVTEAFF. The DNA of the CDR3 is TGCACCAGCTCTCACACAGGGGTGACTGAAGCTTTCTTT.

Points on this clonotype: Being one base from a much bigger clone, this may be a read error. The chain combines TRBV27 with TRBJ1-6; D uncertain. The CDR3 has 16 residues. Germline CDR1 reads MNHEY; CDR2 reads SMNVEV (reference sequence). The chain's CDR3 is CVSTSGGLSYNSPLHF. The CDR3 coding sequence is TGTGTCAGCACCTCCGGCGGGTTGTCCTATAATTCACCCCTCCACTTT.

CDR3 sequence (DNA): TGTGCCAGCAGTTTCGGAGGAATTGGGGAAAAACTGTTTTTT. This sequence encodes CASSFGGIGEKLFF. This chain uses TRBV27 with TRBJ1-4; D is ambiguous. The CDR3 runs 14 residues. Per the germline V gene, CDR1 is MNHEY and CDR2 is SMNVEV (reference sequence). V lost 3 bases and J 8 bases, leaving 13 bases between the germline ends. The full variable domain, in which reference TRBV27 and TRBJ1-4 provide the parts outside the CDR3, is EAQVTQNPRYLITVTGKKLTVTCSQNMNHEYMSWYRQDPGLGLRQIYYSMNVEVTDKGDVPEGYKVSRKEKRNFPLILESPSPNQTSLYFCASSFGGIGEKLFFGSGTQLSVL.

This rearrangement joins TRBV11-2 to TRBJ2-3, with TRBD2 as a possible D gene (6 bases). The V gene's germline CDR1 is SGHAT and CDR2 FQNNGV. This CDR3 comprises 17 residues. Trimming cost V 0 bases and J 5 bases, with 18 bases left between them. The CDR3 spells CASSLDRGLYGGDTQYF. In DNA, the CDR3 is TGTGCCAGCAGCTTAGATCGGGGACTTTATGGCGGAGATACGCAGTATTTT.

This clonotype has a handful of counts. The CDR3 sequence: CASSETPRAREETQYF. The CDR3 DNA reads as TGTGCCAGCAGCGAAACGCCCCGGGCCAGGGAAGAGACCCAGTACTTC. This sequence joins TRBV14 and TRBJ2-5, with D possibly being TRBD1 (5 bases). This CDR3 comprises 16 residues. V gave up 5 bases and J gave up 3 bases, with 19 bases separating them. The germline CDR1 and CDR2 sequences are SGHDN and FVKESK.

This clonotype was counted only a few times. One junction end does not reproduce the germline sequence, and a read error may be involved. The V call is TRBV12-3 or TRBV12-4, the J call TRBJ2-7, with D perhaps matching TRBD1 (6 bases). This CDR3 has 14 residues. The CDR3, as DNA: TGTGCCAGCAGTTGGGACGGGTCGGTCAGGGGCAGCGACTTC. This encodes CASSWDGSVRGSDF.

The table lists this clonotype with many counts. This chain uses TRBV7-9 with TRBJ1-1; TRBD1 is a possible D gene (6 bases). Between the trimmed V and J ends, which lost 5 bases and 3 bases, there was a span of 7 bases. CDR1 and CDR2 from the germline V gene are SEHNR and FQNEAQ (reference sequence). The CDR3 extends over 12 amino acids. The CDR3, as DNA: TGTGCCAGCAGCCCAGGGGACACTGAAGCTTTCTTT. This sequence encodes CASSPGDTEAFF.

This clonotype has a handful of counts. The chain is built from TRBV20-1 and TRBJ2-1; D gene uncertain. The CDR3 covers 14 residues. V lost 2 bases, J lost 1 base, and 9 bases lay in between. CDR1 and CDR2 (germline): DFQATT, SNEGSKA (reference sequence). CDR3 DNA: TGCAGTGCTAGAAGGGAAAGATCCTACAATGAGCAGTTCTTC. It specifies CSARRERSYNEQFF.

The rearrangement joins TRBV6-5 to TRBJ2-5; D perhaps matches TRBD2 (6 bases). Germline-derived CDR1 and CDR2 are MNHEY and SVGAGI. Deletions cut 5 bases from V and 1 base from J, with 14 bases between. The CDR3 sequence is 15 residues long. CDR3 loop: CASSPETGSQETQYF. In DNA form, the CDR3 reads TGTGCCAGCAGTCCAGAAACCGGGAGCCAAGAGACCCAGTACTTC.

This clonotype was recorded a few times. The chain uses TRBV5-1 and TRBJ2-2; possible D gene TRBD1, 5 bases. Germline V gene sequence: CDR1 SGHRS, CDR2 YFSETQ. CDR3 length: 14 amino acids. V was cut by 1 base and J by 6 bases, with 10 bases left in between. CDR3 amino acids: CASSLFQGPGELFF. CDR3 sequence (DNA): TGCGCCAGCAGCTTGTTTCAGGGTCCCGGGGAGCTGTTTTTT.

This chain links TRBV3-1 with TRBJ1-2; the D gene is possibly TRBD1 (5 bases). V lost 1 base, J lost 3 bases, and 12 bases lay in between. There are 15 residues in the CDR3. Germline V gives CDR1 LGHDT, CDR2 YNNKEL (reference sequence). The CDR3 nucleotides are TGTGCCAGCAGCCAAGCGGTCAGGGTTCACTATGGCTACACCTTC. Amino acid sequence: CASSQAVRVHYGYTF.

The rearrangement uses TRBV7-9 and TRBJ1-3, with D perhaps matching TRBD1 (6 bases). The V and J ends lost 3 bases and 4 bases respectively, with 16 bases between them. This CDR3 contains 16 residues. Germline V gene sequence: CDR1 SEHNR, CDR2 FQNEAQ (reference sequence). CDR3: CASSFPGGREGNTIYF. The CDR3 region has the DNA TGTGCCAGCAGCTTTCCCGGGGGCCGAGAGGGAAACACCATATATTTT.

This clonotype was detected only a few times. This chain joins TRBV7-8 and TRBJ1-1; D not resolved. Deletions cut 9 bases from V and 11 bases from J, with 16 bases between. CDR1 SGHVS and CDR2 FQNEAQ come from the germline V gene. The CDR3 covers 11 residues. In DNA form, the CDR3 reads TGTGCCAGTTTTGGGAGGCGCAGGGCTTTCTTT. Protein sequence: CASFGRRRAFF.

On this clonotype itself: At one of its ends the junction is not consistent with the germline gene, which may arise from a read error. This chain uses TRBV6-2 or TRBV6-3 with TRBJ2-1; 11 nucleotides agree with TRBD2. Germline V gives CDR1 MNHEY, CDR2 SVGEGT. The CDR3 is made up of 17 amino acids. In DNA, the CDR3 is TGTACCAGCAGCTACCGTCAACTAGCGGGGGCCCCTAATGAGCAGTTCTTC. Translation gives CTSSYRQLAGAPNEQFF.

There are a few counts of this clonotype. The CDR3 loop reads CASNAGTGDSGNTIYF. The CDR3 bases are TGTGCCAGCAATGCAGGGACGGGGGATTCTGGAAACACCATATATTTT. The genes are TRBV28 and TRBJ1-3; tentative D call: TRBD1 (5 bases). CDR3 length: 16 amino acids. Germline lookup yields CDR1 MDHEN and CDR2 SYDVKM. Trimming removed 7 bases at V and 1 base at J, with 17 bases between.

This clonotype was observed once. The chain uses TRBV12-5 and TRBJ2-5; 11 bases fit TRBD2. The germline V gene has CDR1 LGHNT and CDR2 FRNRAP. The CDR3 loop spans 18 amino acids. Losses at the gene ends were 3 bases for V and 2 bases for J; bases not matched to a gene: 11. CDR3 residues: CASGFLQLAGDTQETQYF. CDR3 coding DNA: TGTGCTAGTGGTTTTCTCCAACTAGCGGGGGACACACAAGAGACCCAGTACTTC.

This clonotype has only a few counts. V is TRBV7-2 and J is TRBJ1-1, with 7 bases that match TRBD1. Unmatched junction bases numbered 6, after V lost 5 bases and J lost 3 bases. This CDR3 spans 14 amino acids. CDR1 and CDR2 (germline): SGHTA, FQGNSA. CDR3 loop: CASSQRDSYTEAFF. The CDR3 DNA follows: TGTGCCAGCAGCCAACGGGACAGCTACACTGAAGCTTTCTTT.

This chain connects TRBV29-1 to TRBJ2-3, with 7 bases matching TRBD1. Per the germline V gene, CDR1 is SQVTM and CDR2 is ANQGSEA. The V and J ends lost 5 bases and 4 bases, in that order; junction bases with no gene match: 12. This CDR3 comprises 15 residues. The CDR3 loop reads CSVWTGQPGADTQYF. The CDR3 DNA follows: TGCAGCGTTTGGACAGGACAACCAGGGGCAGATACGCAGTATTTT.

The rearrangement links TRBV7-9 to TRBJ1-4; D remains ambiguous. Trimming cost V 1 base and J 4 bases, with 13 bases left between them. This CDR3 has 16 residues. Germline V gene data show CDR1 as SEHNR and CDR2 as FQNEAQ (reference sequence). This chain's CDR3 is CASSLGAERGNEKLFF. CDR3 DNA sequence: TGTGCCAGCAGCTTAGGAGCCGAGCGGGGTAATGAAAAACTGTTTTTT.

This clonotype showed up just a few times. The chain has TRBV10-3 and TRBJ2-1; D may be TRBD2 (7 bases). CDR3 size: 15 residues. The V gene's germline CDR1 is ENHRY and CDR2 SYGVKD. V lost 4 bases, J lost 9 bases, and 19 bases lay in between. CDR3 amino acids: CAISGGGTLNSEQFF. As DNA, the CDR3 is TGTGCCATCAGTGGGGGGGGCACCTTAAACAGTGAGCAGTTCTTC.